A selection of T cell receptor beta chains follows, all from one sample in a study of blood T cell repertoires in COVID-19. Assay: immunoSEQ multiplex PCR; the TCRdb copy retains only in-frame clones and omits some. Of 80,000 to 130,000 clones in the sample, about nine tenths were seen once. The sample taken for sequencing was peripheral blood. These receptors all stem from a man between 60 and 70 years old with acute or convalescent COVID-19. Each CDR3 is given with its conserved first and last residue. D genes are given only for firm matches. Clone size is stated in some rows and not others, as once, few, many or a class when expanded.

J gene | D gene | V gene | clone size | CDR3 length | CDR3 DNA | CDR3 protein
TRBJ2-6 | . | TRBV7-8 | . | 17 | TGTGCCAGCAGCTTAGTCTGGACTCCCACTGGGGCCAACGTCCTGACTTTC | CASSLVWTPTGANVLTF
TRBJ2-1 | . | TRBV7-8 | . | 13 | TGTGCCAGCAGCTCTGAAGGGGACAATGAGCAGTTCTTC | CASSSEGDNEQFF
TRBJ1-4 | . | TRBV6-5 | . | 15 | TGTGCCAGCGGACAACAGGGCACAACTAATGAAAAACTGTTTTTT | CASGQQGTTNEKLFF
TRBJ2-3 | TRBD1 | TRBV13 | . | 15 | TGTGCCAGCAGCTACGGACAGGGGAACACAGATACGCAGTATTTT | CASSYGQGNTDTQYF
TRBJ1-5 | . | TRBV19 | . | 17 | TGTGCCAGTACCAAAAACCTCGGGGGAGGGAGCAATCAGCCCCAGCATTTT | CASTKNLGGGSNQPQHF
TRBJ1-1 | . | TRBV14 | . | 16 | TGTGCCAGCAGCCAAGCGGCGGGGGTTAGGAACACTGAAGCTTTCTTT | CASSQAAGVRNTEAFF
TRBJ1-2 | . | TRBV3-1/TRBV3-2 | once | 14 | TGTGCCAGCAGCCAAGAAACAGGAGCCTATGGCTACACCTTC | CASSQETGAYGYTF
TRBJ2-1 | TRBD2 | TRBV6-1 | few | 15 | TGTGCCAGCAGTGAACTAGCGGGAGCCTACAATGAGCAGTTCTTC | CASSELAGAYNEQFF
TRBJ1-6 | . | TRBV28 | . | 12 | TGTGCCAGCAGAACAGGAGGCGGGGCCCTCCACTTT | CASRTGGGALHF
TRBJ2-5 | TRBD2 | TRBV5-1 | . | 17 | TGCGCCAGCAGCATAGGACTAGCGGGAGCCACCCAAGAGACCCAGTACTTC | CASSIGLAGATQETQYF
TRBJ2-3 | TRBD1 | TRBV7-6 | . | 15 | TGTGCCAGCACCCCCGAGACAGGGGTTTCAGATACGCAGTATTTT | CASTPETGVSDTQYF
TRBJ2-7 | . | TRBV28 | . | 16 | TGTGCCAGCAGCCCTCCCCCTAGGAGGCACTCCTACGAGCAGTACTTC | CASSPPPRRHSYEQYF
TRBJ2-3 | . | TRBV10-1 | . | 17 | TGCGCCAGCAGTGAGTCGCCCGACTTGGGTCTCACAGATACGCAGTATTTT | CASSESPDLGLTDTQYF
TRBJ1-5 | . | TRBV6-5 | . | 13 | TGTGCCAGCAGTTACGCCAGGGAACAGCCCCAGCATTTT | CASSYAREQPQHF
TRBJ1-5 | TRBD1 | TRBV7-8 | . | 14 | TGTGCCAGCAGCGCGGGACAGGAGGCTCAGCCCCAGCATTTT | CASSAGQEAQPQHF
TRBJ1-5 | TRBD1 | TRBV19 | . | 16 | TGTGCCAGTAGTATAGGGATCAGGGGGCGATATCAGCCCCAGCATTTT | CASSIGIRGRYQPQHF
TRBJ2-6 | . | TRBV28 | . | 16 | TGTGCCAGCAGTTGGGGACATCTCTCTGGGGCCAACGTCCTGACTTTC | CASSWGHLSGANVLTF
TRBJ2-1 | TRBD1 | TRBV10-3 | . | 15 | TGTGCCATCAGTGTCGGGACAGGGGGACACAATGAGCAGTTCTTC | CAISVGTGGHNEQFF
TRBJ1-3 | . | TRBV10-3 | . | 15 | TGTGCCATCAGTCGCGGGGGTCAAACTGGAAACACCATATATTTT | CAISRGGQTGNTIYF
TRBJ1-5 | TRBD1 | TRBV18 | . | 14 | TGTGCCAGCTCCCCGTCAGGGGGCCTTCAGCCCCAGCATTTT | CASSPSGGLQPQHF
TRBJ1-4 | . | TRBV6-5 | . | 14 | TGTGCCAGCAGTTCTCTCCAGGGTAATGAAAAACTGTTTTTT | CASSSLQGNEKLFF
TRBJ1-4 | . | TRBV7-9 | . | 14 | TGTGCCAGCAGCTTAGCCCCCATAGATGAAAAACTGTTTTTT | CASSLAPIDEKLFF
TRBJ2-3 | TRBD2 | TRBV5-8 | . | 17 | TGTGCCAGCAGCTTGGGGACTAGCGGGGCTAGCACAGATACGCAGTATTTT | CASSLGTSGASTDTQYF
TRBJ2-5 | TRBD2 | TRBV10-3 | . | 14 | TGTGCCATCAGTGGGCGGGAGAGTCAAGAGACCCAGTACTTC | CAISGRESQETQYF
TRBJ2-1 | . | TRBV12-1 | . | 14 | TGTGCCAGGGGGGACAGGGGTAGGGAGGGTGAGCAGTTCTTC | CARGDRGREGEQFF
TRBJ2-7 | TRBD2 | TRBV5-1 | . | 14 | TGCGCCAGCAGCTTGAGCGGGAGGTCCTACGAGCAGTACTTC | CASSLSGRSYEQYF
TRBJ1-4 | . | TRBV19 | . | 14 | TGTGCCAGTAGTATCATGGCCTCCAATGAAAAACTGTTTTTT | CASSIMASNEKLFF
TRBJ2-1 | TRBD2 | TRBV29-1 | . | 9 | TGCAGCGTTACCGGGACTAGATTCTTC | CSVTGTRFF
TRBJ2-1 | . | TRBV30 | . | 13 | TGTGCCTGGACCGAGTTGCGCTACAATGAGCAGTTCTTC | CAWTELRYNEQFF
TRBJ1-1 | TRBD1 | TRBV5-1 | . | 17 | TGCGCCAGCAGCTCCCAAGGGGGGACAGGGGGGAACACTGAAGCTTTCTTT | CASSSQGGTGGNTEAFF
TRBJ1-5 | TRBD1 | TRBV28 | once | 16 | TGTGCCAGCAGCCCTCGACAGGGATCCGGCAATCAGCCCCAGCATTTT | CASSPRQGSGNQPQHF
TRBJ2-7 | . | TRBV2 | . | 15 | TGTGCCAGCAGTGAGTTGGGGGGGCTTTACGAGGAGCAGTACTTC | CASSELGGLYEEQYF
TRBJ2-6 | . | TRBV18 | . | 18 | TGTGCCAGCTCACCATTGCAGGAAACTTACTCTGGGGCCAACGTCCTGACTTTC | CASSPLQETYSGANVLTF
TRBJ2-3 | TRBD2 | TRBV7-2 | . | 16 | TGTGCCAGCAGCCAAGGACTAGCGGAAATCACAGATACGCAGTATTTT | CASSQGLAEITDTQYF
TRBJ1-3 | TRBD1 | TRBV6-5 | . | 15 | TGTGCCAGCAGCCCCGGACAGGGCGCCGGAAACACCATATATTTT | CASSPGQGAGNTIYF
TRBJ2-7 | TRBD2 | TRBV28 | once | 16 | TGTGCCAGCAGTATAAGGACTAGCGGATACCCCTACGAGCAGTACTTC | CASSIRTSGYPYEQYF
TRBJ1-3 | . | TRBV7-2 | . | 15 | TGTGCCAGCAACAAGGACAGCACCTCTGGAAACACCATATATTTT | CASNKDSTSGNTIYF
TRBJ2-1 | . | TRBV10-1 | . | 15 | TGCGCCAGCAGTGAGCAGGGGGGAACCTACAATGAGCAGTTCTTC | CASSEQGGTYNEQFF
TRBJ1-3 | TRBD1 | TRBV15 | few | 16 | TGTGCCACCAGCAGAGCGACAGGGAACTCTGGAAACACCATATATTTT | CATSRATGNSGNTIYF
TRBJ2-1 | . | TRBV5-8 | . | 11 | TGTGCCAGCAGCTTAGAGAATGAGCAGTTCTTC | CASSLENEQFF
TRBJ1-5 | TRBD1 | TRBV24-1 | . | 15 | TGTGCCACCAGTCAGGGGGAGCATAGCAATCAGCCCCAGCATTTT | CATSQGEHSNQPQHF
TRBJ2-3 | . | TRBV18 | once | 13 | TGTGCCAGCTCACCGGCTAGCACAGATACGCAGTATTTT | CASSPASTDTQYF